These 2 T cell receptor beta chains originate from one sample sequenced in a study of OX40 agonist ivuxolimab in advanced cancers. Clones were sequenced by immunoSEQ multiplex PCR, and TCRdb holds only the in-frame ones, with some missing. This sample has about 140,000 clones, with just over 90% found just once. The sample in question was CD4+ or CD8+ T cells sorted from blood, obtained in a trial of the OX40 agonist ivuxolimab. These TCRs come from an adult with an advanced solid tumor such as melanoma, head and neck, liver or kidney cancer.

This chain connects TRBV7-2 to TRBJ2-3; D might be TRBD1 (6 bases). V lost 2 bases, J lost 4 bases, and 22 bases lay in between. The CDR3 totals 18 residues. Germline CDR1 reads SGHTA; CDR2 reads FQGNSA. The CDR3: CASSLYSRGLFRADTQYF. Written as DNA, the CDR3 is TGTGCCAGCAGCTTATATAGCAGGGGCTTGTTTCGCGCAGATACGCAGTATTTT.

This clone appeared a few times. J is TRBJ1-5 and V is TRBV7-2; the D gene is possibly TRBD1 (6 bases). V lost 5 bases and J 3 bases, leaving 11 bases between the germline ends. Germline CDR1 SGHTA, CDR2 FQGNSA. The CDR3 is 14 residues long. Here the CDR3 DNA reads TGTGCCAGCAGCCGGGACACCCTCAATCAGCCCCAGCATTTT. Its protein product is CASSRDTLNQPQHF.